The TCR beta chain described here comes from a study of blood T cell repertoires in COVID-19 (dated by TCRdb to about 2020). About the full investigation: Samples covering the acute and convalescent phases of COVID-19 were provided by collaborators in the United States, Italy and Spain. The prospective study material was composed of cDNA or gDNA derived from T cells, B-cell-depleted T cells, or PBMCs. The dataset comprised deeply sampled blood TCRbeta repertoires from subjects exposed to, actively infected with, or recovered from COVID-19. The repertoires were released in a freely available public database meant as a resource for research on the immune response to SARS-CoV-2. Samples came from the ongoing ImmuneRACE study (first 160 participants) plus 1,254 subjects from 6 global collaborators. Sample metadata almost always included a de-identified subject ID, COVID-19 status, age in years and sex. Where HLA class I and class II types were available, the types were taken from metadata supplied by the sample provider, not from assay-based typing.

In Seattle, one collaborating source enrolled patients while the infection was active and tracked those patients longitudinally over the course of disease. Each collaborating institution followed its own protocols to collect whole blood in K2EDTA tubes. For TCRbeta analysis, collaborators shipped samples in one of three forms: frozen whole blood, isolated PBMCs, or DNA extracted from either of those sample types. TCRbeta CDR3 regions were amplified from genomic DNA by means of the immunoSEQ Assay, a bias-controlled multiplex PCR. On the study's bioinformatics: Within the assay, amplification of reference gene primers was used to estimate how many nucleated cells each sample contained. To quantify the absolute abundance of each unique TCRbeta CDR3 rearrangement, sequence reads were collapsed and filtered. For each sample, productive Simpson clonality was calculated as the square root of Simpson's diversity index over productive rearrangements. What TCRdb holds here is the immuneACCESS table cut down to in-frame rearrangements. Part of the clones is not present; checked against another copy, under half of the missing clones reflect an unresolved V gene, and the others are unexplained. V and J calls and clone size come straight from that table; D and trimming were deduced from the DNA. Counted in this sample were about 180,000 clones; less than 90% of them appeared once. Around 7.3% of the sample belongs to the ten largest clones.

Overall study results and their limits: Clinical and demographic metadata were provided uncurated, with the amount varying by source and participant.

The cysteine opens and the phenylalanine closes a CDR3 of 15 amino acids. The sequence is cut down to CDR3 DNA, 45 bases in frame from base 1. The junction carries 13 bases between V and J, which are trimmed by 0 bases and 4 bases respectively. CDR1 is given as SGHRS and CDR2 as YFSETQ, both from the germline V gene. This clone occurred once. What this receptor recognizes is not known. Base quality data are lacking; no much larger clone is found one base away. Other DNA sequences in the sample encode the same CDR3. The receptor comes from a woman aged 70-85 years with COVID-19, enrolled during active disease. Material for sequencing was peripheral blood. The sequence links TRBV5-1 to TRBJ1-1, with the D gene call left open. The CDR3 has the sequence CASSLVAGMGTEAFF. The sequence in DNA is TGCGCCAGCAGCTTGGTCGCGGGGATGGGCACTGAAGCTTTCTTT.